The clone carrying this T cell receptor (beta chain) was detected once. Its antigen is not known. Unique molecular identifiers featured in how the TCRbeta library was prepared. TCRdb re-derived calls from the PCR reads in MiXCR, one entry per CDR3 protein. The top ten clones hold about a third of a sample with about 200,000 distinct CDR3 sequences, around 8.4% of them seen once. The data belong to a study of T-cell reconstitution after alpha-beta-depleted transplantation in children. The V gene end was trimmed by 0 bases and the J gene end by 12 bases; junction bases not matched to a gene: 19. Germline values: CDR1 MNHEY, CDR2 SVGAGI. CDR3 length: 18 residues. General study points: Fresh T-cell production supplied most of the T-cell counts and diversity seen one year after transplant.

The sequencing used PBMCs, mostly from graft donor cells, collected 360 days after TCRalphabeta/CD19-depleted stem cell transplant. V usage is TRBV6-5 and J usage is TRBJ2-1; 8 nucleotides match TRBD1. The TCR was taken from a male patient between 2 and 15 years old who had a stem cell transplant for acute myeloid leukemia, so the T cells may come from the graft donor. CDR3 sequence reads: CASSYSTTFGTGVGGQFF. The DNA for the CDR3 is TGTGCCAGCAGTTACTCAACCACCTTCGGGACAGGAGTCGGGGGGCAGTTCTTC.